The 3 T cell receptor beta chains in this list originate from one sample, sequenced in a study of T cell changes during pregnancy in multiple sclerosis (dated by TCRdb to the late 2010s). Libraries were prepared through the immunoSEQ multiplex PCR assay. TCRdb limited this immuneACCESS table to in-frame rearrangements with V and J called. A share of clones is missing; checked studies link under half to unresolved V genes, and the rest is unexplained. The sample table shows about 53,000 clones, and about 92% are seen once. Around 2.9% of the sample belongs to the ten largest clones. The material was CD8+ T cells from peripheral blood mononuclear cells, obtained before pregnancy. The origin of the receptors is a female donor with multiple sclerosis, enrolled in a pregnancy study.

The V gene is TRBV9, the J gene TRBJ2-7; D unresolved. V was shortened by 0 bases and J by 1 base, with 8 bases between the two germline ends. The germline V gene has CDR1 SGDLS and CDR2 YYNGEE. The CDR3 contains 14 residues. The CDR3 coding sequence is TGTGCCAGCAGCGTAGGCCACAAGTCCTACGAGCAGTACTTC. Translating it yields CASSVGHKSYEQYF.

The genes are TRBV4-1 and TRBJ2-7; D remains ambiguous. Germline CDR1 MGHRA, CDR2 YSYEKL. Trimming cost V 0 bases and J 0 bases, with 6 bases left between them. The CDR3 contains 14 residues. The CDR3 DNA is TGCGCCAGCAGCCAAGAAGACATCTCCTACGAGCAGTACTTC. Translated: CASSQEDISYEQYF.

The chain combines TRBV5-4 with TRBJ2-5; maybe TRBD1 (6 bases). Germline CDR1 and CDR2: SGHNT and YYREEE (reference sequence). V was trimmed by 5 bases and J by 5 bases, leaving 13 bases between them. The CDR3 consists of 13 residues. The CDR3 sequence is CASRIRGVETQYF. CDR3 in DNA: TGTGCCAGCAGGATCAGGGGAGTGGAGACCCAGTACTTC.